This TCR beta chain derives from a study of early T cells in non-severe SARS-CoV-2 infection. At the level of the study: Unsorted whole blood bulk RNA was sequenced, with unpaired chains.

The TCR library protocol was used to attach unique molecular identifiers. These identifiers were attached to individual cDNA molecules. A single record per CDR3 protein comes from TCRdb applying MiXCR to the 5' RACE reads. The sample contains about 49,000 distinct CDR3 sequences, 3.5% to 4.5% of which appear only once. At least ten counts were recorded for this clonotype. Its specificity is not known. Study-wide results and limits: Lookups in VDJdb leaned toward anti-spike CD8 responses and missed private and CD4 specificities.

The receptor was derived from an adult who was a healthcare worker with PCR-confirmed SARS-CoV-2 infection or an uninfected control (not recorded which). The sequencing sample was made of whole blood.

The CDR3 DNA reads TGTGCCAGCAGCTCTTCCGGGGGCTCCTATGGCTACACCTTC. Translated, it gives CASSSSGGSYGYTF. The rearrangement joins TRBV7-2 to TRBJ1-2; D possibly corresponds to TRBD1 (6 bases). Trimming removed 4 bases at V and 4 bases at J, with 13 bases between. The length of the CDR3 is 14 residues. The V gene's germline CDR1 is SGHTA and CDR2 FQGNSA. Full variable domain (missing parts from reference TRBV7-2 and TRBJ1-2): GAGVSQSPSNKVTEKGKDVELRCDPISGHTALYWYRQSLGQGLEFLIYFQGNSAPDKSGLPSDRFSAERTGGSVSTLTIQRTQQEDSAVYLCASSSSGGSYGYTFGSGTRLTVV.